The clone carrying this T cell receptor (beta chain) was found many times. Its antigen is unidentified. A single base separates this from a much larger clone, so it may be a read error. Germline assignment: CDR1 SQVTM and CDR2 ANQGSEA. The CDR3 has 14 residues. Trimming took 4 bases from V and 6 from J; bases not matched to a gene: 7. TCR cDNA molecules each carried a unique molecular identifier. TCRdb independently ran MiXCR on the 5' RACE reads; one entry per CDR3 protein. The data contain about 4,800 distinct CDR3 sequences, 8.4% of them singletons. As to time point: sample taken at primary tumor resection. The input material, whole RNA from tumor, nontumor lung or frozen PBMC, was sequenced unsorted. This record comes from a study of spatial heterogeneity in lung cancer. Study context: As counted in raw reads, each unique TCR and UMI combination appeared more than ten times on average. Notes on the study in general: Numbers of ubiquitous and regional expanded TCRs tracked ubiquitous and regional nonsynonymous mutation counts, respectively. Tumors with more nonsynonymous mutations had more expanded intratumoral alpha and beta TCRs.

Sequenced material: lung tumor tissue, taken at surgery. The receptor was isolated from a male donor with early-stage non-small cell lung cancer. V and J are TRBV29-1 and TRBJ2-5; 11 bases map to TRBD1. CDR3 in amino acids: CSVAWTGGRQTQYF. The CDR3 nucleotides read TGCAGCGTTGCGTGGACAGGGGGCCGACAGACCCAGTACTTC.